What follows are 20 T cell receptor beta chains derived from one specimen sequenced in a study of T cells in Graves' hyperthyroidism and ophthalmopathy. From RNA transcripts, TCR beta CDR3 regions were amplified. Initially, a first-round RT-PCR of the TCR CDR3 employed the HTBI primer set. TCRdb called the multiplex PCR reads again in MiXCR, with one record for every CDR3 protein. The sample has 700,000 to 850,000 distinct CDR3 sequences, approximately 40% seen once. The sample comprised blood. The receptors shown here come from a woman in her forties with Graves' hyperthyroidism.

Note on this clonotype: The junction shows a germline mismatch at one end, possibly a read error. This sequence joins TRBV19 and TRBJ2-5; 7 nucleotides match TRBD1. Germline V gene data show CDR1 as LNHDA and CDR2 as SQIVND (reference sequence). The CDR3 totals 17 residues. The CDR3 sequence is CASSTGYDREIQETEYF. CDR3 sequence (DNA): TGTGCCAGTAGTACCGGTTACGACAGGGAAATTCAAGAGACCGAGTACTTC.

This clonotype was counted many times. The gene calls are TRBV5-4 and TRBJ1-2, with D possibly TRBD1 on 6 matching bases. The length of the CDR3 is 14 residues. V was cut by 6 bases and J by 7 bases, with 19 bases left in between. Germline-derived CDR1 and CDR2 are SGHNT and YYREEE (reference sequence). CDR3 protein: CASTTNRDRSGYTF. For the CDR3, the DNA is TGTGCCAGCACCACCAACAGGGATCGGAGTGGCTACACCTTC.

This clonotype was counted only a few times. The chain joins TRBV6-5 to TRBJ1-2; 10 nucleotides match TRBD1. The V and J ends lost 7 bases and 2 bases, in that order; junction bases with no gene match: 13. Germline V lookup: CDR1 MNHEY, CDR2 SVGAGI. The CDR3 consists of 17 residues. Here the CDR3 reads CASTHDARGQGNYGYTF. In DNA, the CDR3 is TGTGCCAGCACCCACGACGCTAGGGGACAGGGGAACTATGGCTACACCTTC.

Worth noting for this clonotype: Possible read error: a much larger clone is one base away. The gene calls are TRBV19 and TRBJ2-7; 7 bases match TRBD1. Germline values: CDR1 LNHDA, CDR2 SQIVND (reference sequence). This CDR3 is 15 amino acids long. J lost 2 bases, V lost 5 bases, and 9 bases had no gene match. CDR3 nucleotides: TGTGCCAGTAGTGCCCTCGGACAGGCTGCCTACGAGCAGTACTTC. This gives the protein CASSALGQAAYEQYF.

In this sample, this clonotype turned up many times. This sequence joins TRBV7-9 and TRBJ2-5; 9 bases line up with TRBD1. Losses at the gene ends were 2 bases for V and 3 bases for J; bases not matched to a gene: 4. The germline gives CDR1 SEHNR, CDR2 FQNEAQ (reference sequence). CDR3 length: 15 amino acids. The CDR3: CASSLLGQGKETQYF. The CDR3 DNA reads as TGTGCCAGCAGCTTATTGGGACAGGGAAAAGAGACCCAGTACTTC. Using reference TRBV7-9 and TRBJ2-5 for the parts outside the CDR3, the full variable domain is DTGVSQNPRHKITKRGQNVTFRCDPISEHNRLYWYRQTLGQGPEFLTYFQNEAQLEKSRLLSDRFSAERPKGSFSTLEIQRTEQGDSAMYLCASSLLGQGKETQYFGPGTRLLVL.

Concerning this clonotype: Given a much more abundant clone one base away, this may be a read error. The V call is TRBV7-9, the J call TRBJ2-2; the D is unclear. Germline CDR1 and CDR2: SEHNR and FQNEAQ (reference sequence). Trimming removed 5 bases from V and 6 bases from J, with 10 bases in between. There are 13 residues in the CDR3. The CDR3 loop is CASSLPESGELFF. Here the CDR3 DNA reads TGTGCCAGCAGCCTACCGGAATCCGGGGAGCTGTTTTTT. Full variable domain (outside the CDR3, taken from reference TRBV7-9 and TRBJ2-2): DTGVSQNPRHKITKRGQNVTFRCDPISEHNRLYWYRQTLGQGPEFLTYFQNEAQLEKSRLLSDRFSAERPKGSFSTLEIQRTEQGDSAMYLCASSLPESGELFFGEGSRLTVL.

The chain recombines TRBV7-9 with TRBJ1-6, with 8 nucleotides matching TRBD1. V lost 4 bases to trimming and J lost 8 bases; unmatched junction nucleotides: 7. The CDR3 loop spans 15 amino acids. CDR1 is SEHNR, CDR2 FQNEAQ, per germline (reference sequence). This CDR3 reads CASSSLGQDDSPLHF. The CDR3, as DNA: TGTGCCAGCAGCTCACTGGGACAGGATGATTCACCCCTCCACTTT.

V usage is TRBV19 and J usage is TRBJ1-2, with a possible D match to TRBD1 (6 bases). V lost 5 bases and J 6 bases, leaving 16 bases between the germline ends. The CDR3 runs 14 residues. CDR1 LNHDA and CDR2 SQIVND come from the germline V gene (reference sequence). The DNA of the CDR3 is TGTGCCAGTAGTGTGTCAGGGGAACCACATGGCTACACCTTC. This gives the protein CASSVSGEPHGYTF.

V usage is TRBV25-1 and J usage is TRBJ1-1; D ambiguous. The CDR3 extends over 11 amino acids. Germline lookup yields CDR1 MGHDK and CDR2 SYGVNS. Trimming took off 10 bases at V and 3 bases at J, with 9 bases between the two ends. The CDR3 coding sequence is TGTGCCATCCTTTTGGACACTGAAGCTTTCTTT. This gives the protein CAILLDTEAFF.

The chain joins TRBV4-3 to TRBJ2-2, with 8 bases matching TRBD2. CDR1 is LGHNA and CDR2 is YSLEER in the germline V gene. This CDR3 spans 17 amino acids. The J segment lost 3 bases and the V segment lost 0 bases, leaving 6 bases of the junction unmatched. The CDR3 bases are TGCGCCAGCAGCCAAGACTTAGAACTAGCGGACACCGGGGAGCTGTTTTTT. Translation: CASSQDLELADTGELFF.

The V gene is TRBV24-1, the J gene TRBJ2-7; D is ambiguous. The germline CDR1 and CDR2 sequences are KGHDR and SFDVKD. This CDR3 has 15 amino acids. V was cut by 11 bases and J by 3 bases, with 22 bases left in between. CDR3 DNA: TGTGCCAGCTCACCGGAAGCGTTGCTGGGCTACGAGCAGTACTTC. Protein sequence: CASSPEALLGYEQYF.

There are many counts of this clonotype. V gene TRBV6-1 combines with J gene TRBJ1-5; unclear D gene. Looked up from germline, CDR1 is MNHNS and CDR2 is SASEGT. CDR3 size: 14 residues. V gave up 0 bases and J gave up 6 bases, with 9 bases separating them. The chain's CDR3 is CASSEAEGFQPQHF. CDR3 DNA sequence: TGTGCCAGCAGTGAAGCAGAAGGATTTCAGCCCCAGCATTTT.

This clonotype was recorded a few times. CDR3 in DNA: TGTGCCAGCAGCGTCCCGGGACAAAACACTGAAGCTTTCTTT. This encodes CASSVPGQNTEAFF. V gene TRBV9 combines with J gene TRBJ1-1; a weak D match, TRBD1 (6 bases). CDR3 length: 14 amino acids. V gave up 2 bases and J gave up 2 bases, with 10 bases separating them. Germline CDR1 reads SGDLS; CDR2 reads YYNGEE.

The chain recombines TRBV6-2 or TRBV6-3 with TRBJ1-2; D gene ambiguous. The CDR3 is 16 residues long. Trimming removed 0 bases at V and 5 bases at J, with 16 bases between. Germline CDR1 MNHEY, CDR2 SVGEGT. CDR3 protein: CASSYSTIRDGYGYTF. Written as DNA, the CDR3 is TGTGCCAGCAGTTACTCGACGATTCGAGATGGGTATGGCTACACCTTC.

The J gene is TRBJ2-7, the V gene TRBV5-1; the D gene is possibly TRBD2 (6 bases). The length of the CDR3 is 16 residues. Germline assignment: CDR1 SGHRS and CDR2 YFSETQ. V shed 4 bases and J shed 2 bases, with 19 bases lying between them. CDR3 residues: CASSRTAGFRAYEQYF. For the CDR3, the DNA is TGCGCCAGCAGCCGAACCGCGGGGTTTCGGGCCTACGAGCAGTACTTC.

Only a few counts were recorded for this clonotype. The chain carries TRBV12-3 or TRBV12-4 and TRBJ1-4; tentatively, D is TRBD1 (6 bases). The CDR3 extends over 14 amino acids. Between the trimmed V and J ends, which lost 6 bases and 8 bases, there was a span of 16 bases. This chain's CDR3 is CASSLQGWDEKLFF. The CDR3, as DNA: TGTGCCAGCAGCTTACAGGGATGGGACGAAAAACTGTTTTTT.

Details on this clonotype: This clone may be a read error of a much larger clone one base away. The CDR3 does not end in the conserved phenylalanine or tryptophan, so this is likely a read error. The genes are TRBV7-2 and TRBJ1-1, with D maybe TRBD1 (6 bases). CDR1 is SGHTA, CDR2 FQGNSA, per germline. Deletions cut 2 bases from V and 7 bases from J, with 11 bases between. The CDR3 length is 13 residues. The CDR3, as DNA: TGTGCCAGCAGCTTAAAGGTCAGGGGTGAAGCTTTCGTT. It encodes CASSLKVRGEAFV.

This clonotype has a count of ten or more. The chain is built from TRBV29-1 and TRBJ1-2; 7 bases are shared with TRBD1. The J segment lost 8 bases and the V segment lost 2 bases, leaving 11 bases of the junction unmatched. Germline V gives CDR1 SQVTM, CDR2 ANQGSEA. The CDR3 spans 14 residues. CDR3 DNA: TGCAGCGTTGAATCCGCAGGGGGTCTCGGAGGCTACACCTTC. Translated: CSVESAGGLGGYTF. The variable domain in full, with the rest retrieved from reference TRBV29-1 and TRBJ1-2, is SAVISQKPSRDICQRGTSLTIQCQVDSQVTMMFWYRQQPGQSLTLIATANQGSEATYESGFVIDKFPISRPNLTFSTLTVSNMSPEDSSIYLCSVESAGGLGGYTFGSGTRLTVV.

This clonotype appeared many times. The gene calls are TRBV7-9 and TRBJ1-2; 7 positions agree with TRBD1. After removal of 1 base from V and 5 bases from J, the junction contained 4 bases not matched to a gene. CDR1 SEHNR and CDR2 FQNEAQ come from the germline V gene (reference sequence). The CDR3 has 14 amino acids. CDR3 sequence: CASSLVEGAYGYTF. CDR3 in DNA: TGTGCCAGCAGCTTAGTTGAGGGGGCTTATGGCTACACCTTC.

This clonotype appeared many times. The J gene is TRBJ1-4, the V gene TRBV10-3; D is unclear. V was trimmed by 2 bases and J by 7 bases, leaving 8 bases between them. The CDR3 is 13 residues long. From germline, CDR1 is ENHRY and CDR2 SYGVKD. CDR3 amino acids: CAISEMAGEKLFF. CDR3 bases: TGTGCCATCAGTGAGATGGCAGGTGAAAAACTGTTTTTT.